This record concerns one T cell receptor (beta chain) sequence. Sequencing used cDNA as its template, made by extracting RNA and reverse transcribing it. Profiling relied on immunoSEQ multiplex PCR, and the TCRdb table lists in-frame clones only, not all of them. The table has some 96,000 clones, under 70% seen once. The sample's treatment: oral pan-JAK inhibitor, 5-10 mg twice daily. Collected material from alopecia areata patients comprised lesional scalp punch biopsies and peripheral blood. Both CD4+ and CD8+ T cells were separated by sorting PBMCs. The data were taken from a study of CD8+ T cells in alopecia areata. On the study more broadly: For the treated group, dosing was oral tofacitinib at 5 to 10 mg twice daily.

This material consisted of CD8+ T cells sorted from blood, taken at week 4, from a patient treated with tofacitinib. The TCR originated in a human donor with alopecia areata.

The CDR3 nucleotides read TGTGCCAGCAGCTTAGGTCCAGCTGGCCCTTTGAACACTGAAGCTTTCTTT. Its protein product is CASSLGPAGPLNTEAFF. V is TRBV7-9 and J is TRBJ1-1; the D is unclear. The germline V gene has CDR1 SEHNR and CDR2 FQNEAQ (reference sequence). V was trimmed by 1 base and J by 0 bases, leaving 15 bases between them. This CDR3 spans 17 amino acids.